The rows below give T cell receptor beta chains drawn from one sample of a study of blood T cell repertoires in COVID-19. The repertoire was sequenced with immunoSEQ multiplex PCR; TCRdb's copy has only in-frame clones and lacks some. The sample shows fewer than 300,000 clones, 75% to 90% of them seen only once. Sequencing input: PBMCs or T cells enriched from blood (not recorded which). These receptors were collected from a man aged 40-49 years who had recovered from COVID-19. Both conserved end residues are part of each CDR3.

TRBV7-9	TRBJ1-6	CASSLGSGDHSPLHF
TRBV18	TRBJ1-6	CASSPSTGRSSYNSPLHF
TRBV4-1	TRBJ1-5	CASSRVTGGNQPQHF
TRBV11-1	TRBJ1-3	CASSRQGDGNTIYF
TRBV5-1	TRBJ2-7	CASSTRQGGGYEQYF
TRBV6-1	TRBJ1-2	CASSETGVNYGYTF
TRBV28	TRBJ1-3	CASTQGGAPSSGNTIYF
TRBV20-1	TRBJ1-3	CSASPSHAPVGNTIYF
TRBV7-6	TRBJ2-1	CASSKQGARTFNEQFF
TRBV14	TRBJ2-2	CASRTSQGVTGELFF
TRBV12-3/TRBV12-4	TRBJ1-1	CASSLHRDTEAFF
TRBV12-5	TRBJ2-3	CASGSGTGNTDTQYF
TRBV18	TRBJ1-2	CASSDGTASPRGYTF
TRBV5-1	TRBJ2-7	CASSLGDYEQYF
TRBV6-5	TRBJ1-5	CASSTGLNSNQPQHF
TRBV7-8	TRBJ2-7	CASSLVAGSHEQYF
TRBV28	TRBJ1-6	CASIKTGIDNSPLHF
TRBV14	TRBJ2-5	CASSERRGALETQYF
TRBV13	TRBJ2-1	CASSSDTSGRYNEQFF
TRBV3-1/TRBV3-2	TRBJ1-3	CASSQGAGAENTIYF
TRBV4-3	TRBJ2-7	CASSQERQPYEEQYF
TRBV7-9	TRBJ1-5	CASSLASGQGLTPQHF
TRBV19	TRBJ1-1	CASSIWAMRQGARTEAFF
TRBV5-1	TRBJ1-1	CASSLTGETEAFF
TRBV25-1	TRBJ2-1	CASSRKRQAGGNEQFF
TRBV7-8	TRBJ1-1	CASSFGQGMNTEAFF
TRBV4-2	TRBJ2-3	CASSQGGLAGILTDTQYF
TRBV11-1	TRBJ2-1	CASSGSGRDTMKQFF
TRBV6-5	TRBJ2-5	CASSYGREETQYF
TRBV3-1/TRBV3-2	TRBJ2-1	CASSQPHGEQFF
TRBV6-5	TRBJ2-7	CASRSWTGSSYEQYF
TRBV9	TRBJ1-1	CASSASIQGPQAFF
TRBV6-5	TRBJ2-7	CASSLVAGGTYEQYF
TRBV13	TRBJ2-1	CASSPFRGNPFF
TRBV9	TRBJ1-3	CASSVGVSGNTIYF
TRBV5-4	TRBJ2-5	CASTVSGGPRETQYF
TRBV11-2	TRBJ2-7	CASSFSQQGYEQYF
TRBV18	TRBJ1-1	CASSPQGYYTEAFF
TRBV3-1/TRBV3-2	TRBJ2-3	CASSPSGSVDTQYF
TRBV29-1	TRBJ2-5	CSVQGTSGRPQETQYF